These 9 T cell receptor beta chains came from one sample sequenced in a study of CD8 T cells in ankylosing spondylitis (TCRdb year 2017). Study-level results and caveats: A TCR beta motif of 7 or 8 highly homologous amino acid variants appeared characteristic of blood from ankylosing spondylitis patients.

These receptors have no known antigen. Receptors were amplified or captured by 5' RACE. TCRdb names Illumina HiSeq 2500 as the instrument used. TCRdb trimmed public reads at Q25 via fastp, called clones via MiXCR and kept in-frame beta chains. Each entry merges the rows of one CDR3 protein and shows their most common DNA and genes. For this sample the table gives 400,000 to 450,000 distinct CDR3 sequences, of which about a sixth were detected only once. The biggest ten clones account for around 0.92% of the sample. Source material: blood, either unsorted or a sorted T cell fraction (not recorded which). These receptors were obtained from a male donor with ankylosing spondylitis.

The chain combines TRBV20-1 with TRBJ2-1; 10 nucleotides match TRBD2. The CDR3 consists of 16 residues. Germline loops: CDR1 DFQATT, CDR2 SNEGSKA (reference sequence). Trimming removed 7 bases from V and 6 bases from J; junction bases left unmatched: 15. The CDR3 loop is CSGTSLGAGGPNEQFF. The CDR3 DNA follows: TGCAGTGGGACTAGCTTGGGAGCGGGAGGGCCCAATGAGCAGTTCTTC.

The table lists this clonotype with many counts. The gene calls are TRBV15 and TRBJ2-2, with D maybe TRBD2 (5 bases). Germline V gives CDR1 LNHNV, CDR2 YYDKDF (reference sequence). The CDR3 totals 18 residues. V lost 0 bases and J lost 0, with 14 bases in between. CDR3 nucleotide sequence: TGTGCCACCAGCAGAGATCCGGCGGGCGTGGCGAACACCGGGGAGCTGTTTTTT. The encoded protein is CATSRDPAGVANTGELFF.

V gene TRBV6-5 combines with J gene TRBJ2-7, with 11 bases lining up with TRBD1. The junction had 8 bases not matched to a gene; V was cut back by 7 bases and J by 6 bases. Germline lookup yields CDR1 MNHEY and CDR2 SVGAGI. CDR3 length: 14 residues. The CDR3 DNA sequence: TGTGCCAGCATTAATAGGGACAGGGGGACCGAGCAGTACTTC. Translation gives CASINRDRGTEQYF.

There are a few counts of this clonotype. The rearrangement links TRBV18 to TRBJ2-7, with a tentative D call TRBD2 (7 bases). Germline V CDR1 and CDR2: KGHSH, LQKENI. V lost 2 bases and J lost 1, with 12 bases in between. This CDR3 is 15 amino acids long. For the CDR3, the DNA is TGTGCCAGCTCACCAGACAGGACTAGTTCCTACGAGCAGTACTTC. Translated: CASSPDRTSSYEQYF.

In this sample, this clonotype turned up once. The V call is TRBV18, the J call TRBJ2-3; a possible D gene is TRBD2 (6 bases). Trimming stripped 2 bases from V and 2 bases from J, with 14 bases between. Germline-derived CDR1 and CDR2 are KGHSH and LQKENI. This CDR3 spans 16 amino acids. In DNA form, the CDR3 reads TGTGCCAGCTCACCATGGCGGGGATCCCCCACAGATACGCAGTATTTT. It codes for CASSPWRGSPTDTQYF.

In its sample, this clonotype was seen a few times. The gene calls are TRBV28 and TRBJ1-1; D is undetermined. The CDR3 runs to 14 residues. Trimming cost V 4 bases and J 4 bases, with 13 bases left between them. Per germline, CDR1 MDHEN and CDR2 SYDVKM. In nucleotides, the CDR3 is TGTGCCAGCAGTTCCTCCCCATCGAGCACTGAAGCTTTCTTT. Its protein product is CASSSSPSSTEAFF.

The V gene is TRBV12-3 or TRBV12-4, the J gene TRBJ1-2; D is perhaps TRBD1 (5 bases). The CDR3 runs to 11 residues. Trimming took off 6 bases at V and 8 bases at J, with 10 bases between the two ends. CDR3 nucleotide sequence: TGTGCCAGCAGGGGACGTGGAGGCTACACCTTC. Translating it yields CASRGRGGYTF.

This chain joins TRBV12-3 or TRBV12-4 and TRBJ1-5, with 8 bases matching TRBD1. The trim removed 5 bases at V and 4 bases at J, leaving 10 bases unmatched. CDR3 length: 16 amino acids. CDR3 DNA sequence: TGTGCCAGCAGTACCGGACAGGGTATTAGGAATCAGCCCCAGCATTTT. Amino acid sequence: CASSTGQGIRNQPQHF.

This clonotype appeared once. The chain combines TRBV5-1 with TRBJ2-2; 7 nucleotides match TRBD2. V was pared by 1 base and J by 2 bases, with 5 bases of the junction left unmatched. Germline CDR1 reads SGHRS; CDR2 reads YFSETQ. This CDR3 comprises 16 residues. The CDR3 DNA follows: TGCGCCAGCAGCTTGACCGGGACTACAAACACCGGGGAGCTGTTTTTT. It is translated as CASSLTGTTNTGELFF.